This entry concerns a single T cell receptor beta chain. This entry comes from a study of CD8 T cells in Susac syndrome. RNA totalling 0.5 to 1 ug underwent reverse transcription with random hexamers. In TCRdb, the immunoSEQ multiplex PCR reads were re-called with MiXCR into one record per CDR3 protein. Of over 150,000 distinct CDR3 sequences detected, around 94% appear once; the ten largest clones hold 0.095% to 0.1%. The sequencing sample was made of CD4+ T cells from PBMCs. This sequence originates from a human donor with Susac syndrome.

Written as DNA, the CDR3 is TGTGCCATCAGTGAGTCGAAGGGGACATCCCTAGGCATTCAGTACTTC. Amino acids: CAISESKGTSLGIQYF. The chain combines TRBV10-3 with TRBJ2-4; D is possibly TRBD1 (6 bases). This CDR3 spans 16 amino acids. Germline values: CDR1 ENHRY, CDR2 SYGVKD. V was shortened by 0 bases and J by 9 bases, with 18 bases between the two germline ends.